This TCR beta chain is from a study of cytomegalovirus exposure and HLA in healthy donors. Whole-study results and caveats: Among the sequence variants, a highly shared cluster was likely an artifact of sequencing.

The germline V gene encodes CDR1 SGHNT and CDR2 YYREEE (reference sequence). This CDR3 spans 12 amino acids. Trimming removed 4 bases at V and 3 bases at J, with 8 bases between. With regard to this clone: Its target is not known. A far more abundant clone sits one base away, making this likely a read error.

Both 60 Vbeta primers and 13 Jbeta primers went into the PCR. Generated by immunoSEQ multiplex PCR, the TCRdb table keeps only in-frame clones and is missing some. Altogether under 100,000 clones are present, around 9.1% being singletons, with the ten largest covering approximately 23%. J is TRBJ2-7 and V is TRBV5-4, with TRBD2 as a possible D gene (6 bases). The sequencing sample was made of PBMCs. The source of this sequence is a man aged 60-69 years in good health and CMV-seropositive. CDR3 nucleotide sequence: TGTGCCAGCAGCGCGGGACTCTACGAGCAGTACTTC. Protein: CASSAGLYEQYF.